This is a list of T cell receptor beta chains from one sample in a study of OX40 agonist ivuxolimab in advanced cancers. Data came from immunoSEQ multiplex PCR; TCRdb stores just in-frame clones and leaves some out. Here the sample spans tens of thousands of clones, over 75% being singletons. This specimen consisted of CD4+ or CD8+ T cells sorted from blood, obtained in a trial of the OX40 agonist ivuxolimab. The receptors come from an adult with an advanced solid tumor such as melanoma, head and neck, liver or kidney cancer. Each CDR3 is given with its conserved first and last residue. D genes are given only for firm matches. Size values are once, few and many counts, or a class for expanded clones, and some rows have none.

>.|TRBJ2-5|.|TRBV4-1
CASSHRDGQETQYF
TGCGCCAGCAGCCACCGGGACGGACAAGAGACCCAGTACTTC
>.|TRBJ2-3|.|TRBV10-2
CASSGGGPKQYF
TGCGCCAGCAGTGGGGGGGGCCCTAAGCAGTATTTT
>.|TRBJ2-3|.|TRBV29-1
CIVPGLGTDTQYF
TGCATAGTGCCGGGCCTCGGGACAGATACGCAGTATTTT
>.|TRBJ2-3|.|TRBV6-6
CASSRIADTQYF
TGTGCCAGCAGTCGTATTGCGGATACGCAGTATTTT
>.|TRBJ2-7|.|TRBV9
CASSVERNRCSYEQYF
TGTGCCAGCAGCGTAGAAAGGAACAGATGCTCCTACGAGCAGTACTTC
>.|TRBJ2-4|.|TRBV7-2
CASSLSGTSGIKNIQYF
TGTGCCAGCAGCTTAAGTGGGACGAGCGGTATCAAAAACATTCAGTACTTC
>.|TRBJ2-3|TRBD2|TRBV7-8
CASSSSGGAVVDTQYF
TGTGCCAGCAGCTCGAGCGGGGGGGCCGTTGTAGATACGCAGTATTTT
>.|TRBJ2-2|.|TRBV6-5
CATLEGTGELFF
TGTGCCACCCTAGAGGGCACCGGGGAGCTGTTTTTT
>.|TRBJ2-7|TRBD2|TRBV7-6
CASGERGLYEQYF
TGTGCCAGCGGGGAGCGGGGGCTCTACGAGCAGTACTTC
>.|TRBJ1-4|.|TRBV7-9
CASSTGGGAKKLFF
TGTGCCAGCAGCACCGGAGGGGGGGCGAAAAAACTGTTTTTT
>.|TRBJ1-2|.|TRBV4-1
CASSQDDGGSLGYTF
TGCGCCAGCAGCCAAGATGACGGAGGGTCTCTGGGCTACACCTTC
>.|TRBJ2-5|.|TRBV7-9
CASSLATGWTQETQYF
TGTGCCAGCAGCTTAGCTACAGGATGGACTCAAGAGACCCAGTACTTC
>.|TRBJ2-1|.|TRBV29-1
CSAYSGEQFF
TGCAGCGCCTACAGTGGCGAGCAGTTCTTC
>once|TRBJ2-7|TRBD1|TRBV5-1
CASSWGQGSSYEQYF
TGCGCCAGCAGCTGGGGACAGGGAAGCTCCTACGAGCAGTACTTC
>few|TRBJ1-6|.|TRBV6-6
CASSYATRYNSPLHF
TGTGCCAGCAGTTACGCGACGCGGTATAATTCACCCCTCCACTTT
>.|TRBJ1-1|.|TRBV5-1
CASSLNTEAFF
TGCGCCAGCAGCTTGAACACTGAAGCTTTCTTT
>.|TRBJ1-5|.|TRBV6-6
CASSYPPGQPQHF
TGTGCCAGCAGTTACCCACCCGGCCAGCCCCAGCATTTT
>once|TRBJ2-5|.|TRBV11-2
CASSQQGRETQYF
TGTGCCAGCAGCCAGCAGGGACGGGAGACCCAGTACTTC
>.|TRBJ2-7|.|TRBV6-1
CASSDPPEQYF
TGTGCCAGCAGTGACCCCCCCGAGCAGTACTTC
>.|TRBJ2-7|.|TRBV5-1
CASIGYCEQYF
TGCGCCAGCATCGGGTACTGCGAGCAGTACTTC
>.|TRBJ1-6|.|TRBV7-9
CASSLRASGPGSYNSPLHF
TGTGCCAGCAGCTTAAGGGCCTCAGGGCCCGGGTCCTATAATTCACCCCTCCACTTT
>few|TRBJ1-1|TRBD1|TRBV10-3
CAISEWTGSYTEAFF
TGTGCCATCAGTGAGTGGACAGGGAGCTACACTGAAGCTTTCTTT
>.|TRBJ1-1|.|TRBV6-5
CAISRGAGTEAFF
TGTGCCATTTCGAGAGGGGCGGGCACTGAAGCTTTCTTT
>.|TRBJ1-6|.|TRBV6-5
CASSYSMRGSPLHF
TGTGCCAGCAGTTACTCGATGCGGGGTTCACCCCTCCACTTT
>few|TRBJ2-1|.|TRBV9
CASSVDWSNEQFF
TGTGCCAGCAGCGTAGATTGGAGCAATGAGCAGTTCTTC
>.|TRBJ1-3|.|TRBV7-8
CASSFSGGARNTIYF
TGTGCCAGCAGCTTTTCGGGGGGGGCTAGAAACACCATATATTTT
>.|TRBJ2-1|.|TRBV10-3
CAISEGNNEQFF
TGTGCCATCAGTGAAGGGAATAATGAGCAGTTCTTC
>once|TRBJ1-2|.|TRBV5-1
CASSLERGGYTF
TGCGCCAGCAGCTTGGAGAGAGGAGGCTACACCTTC
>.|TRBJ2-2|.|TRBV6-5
CASLLWAGELFF
TGTGCCAGTTTGTTGTGGGCCGGGGAGCTGTTTTTT
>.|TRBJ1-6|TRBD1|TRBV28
CASSSRQGWTYNSPLHF
TGTGCCAGCAGTTCCCGACAGGGGTGGACCTATAATTCACCCCTCCACTTT